Below, 9 T cell receptor beta chains from the same sample are listed, as sequenced in a study of OX40 agonist ivuxolimab in advanced cancers. Libraries were prepared by immunoSEQ multiplex PCR; TCRdb keeps only in-frame clonotypes and omits some of them. The sample lists about 38,000 clones; approximately 87% were seen once. This material consisted of CD4+ or CD8+ T cells sorted from blood, taken in a trial of the OX40 agonist ivuxolimab. The receptor set was obtained from an adult with an advanced solid tumor such as melanoma, head and neck, liver or kidney cancer.

The chain combines TRBV6-6 with TRBJ2-7, with D perhaps TRBD1 or TRBD2 (5 bases each). V lost 0 bases to trimming and J lost 3 bases, with 9 bases between them. The germline V gene has CDR1 MNHNY and CDR2 SVGAGI (reference sequence). CDR3 length: 14 amino acids. CDR3 in amino acids: CASSYSAGSYEQYF. In DNA form, the CDR3 reads TGTGCCAGCAGTTACTCGGCAGGGAGCTACGAGCAGTACTTC.

V gene TRBV28 combines with J gene TRBJ1-5; D not resolved. Germline loops: CDR1 MDHEN, CDR2 SYDVKM. Trimming left V 3 bases short and J 6 bases short, with 9 bases between. The CDR3 contains 13 residues. The CDR3 coding sequence is TGTGCCAGCAGTTTTTACCCTTCTCAGCCCCAGCATTTT. Translated: CASSFYPSQPQHF.

The rearrangement joins TRBV7-2 to TRBJ2-3, with D possibly matching TRBD2 (5 bases). The CDR3 covers 16 residues. CDR1 and CDR2 (germline): SGHTA, FQGNSA. Trimming pared 2 bases from V and 6 bases from J, leaving 18 bases between. The CDR3 DNA sequence: TGTGCCAGCAGCTTAAGGTTACTAGACTACGGGGATACGCAGTATTTT. It specifies CASSLRLLDYGDTQYF.

V is TRBV18 and J is TRBJ2-7; 7 bases match TRBD1. This CDR3 contains 15 residues. J gave up 1 base and V 4 bases, and 7 bases lay outside the gene matches. In germline, CDR1 is KGHSH, CDR2 LQKENI. In DNA, the CDR3 is TGTGCCAGCTCACAAGGTACGGGACAGTCCTACGAGCAGTACTTC. Translation gives CASSQGTGQSYEQYF.

This clone showed up just once. V is TRBV19 and J is TRBJ2-1; D is possibly TRBD1 (6 bases). The germline gives CDR1 LNHDA, CDR2 SQIVND (reference sequence). V gave up 6 bases and J gave up 1 base, with 16 bases separating them. This CDR3 contains 16 residues. CDR3 residues: CASSAPVTGSYNEQFF. In nucleotides, the CDR3 is TGTGCCAGTAGCGCGCCAGTTACAGGGTCCTACAATGAGCAGTTCTTC.

The chain has TRBV27 and TRBJ2-3, with D unresolved. Per germline, CDR1 MNHEY and CDR2 SMNVEV (reference sequence). This CDR3 has 14 amino acids. Trimming removed 8 bases at V and 7 bases at J, with 19 bases between. CDR3 bases: TGTGCCAGCCGTCCCCTAACCGGATCGCATACGCAGTATTTT. Protein product: CASRPLTGSHTQYF.

The chain is built from TRBV29-1 and TRBJ2-1, with D hard to call. This CDR3 spans 13 amino acids. Trimming shortened V by 6 bases and J by 8 bases, and 17 bases separated the two germline ends. Germline V gene sequence: CDR1 SQVTM, CDR2 ANQGSEA. Written as DNA, the CDR3 is TGCAGCGTCAATGGGGTGGGTACTGATGAGCAGTTCTTC. This translates into CSVNGVGTDEQFF.

V gene TRBV29-1 combines with J gene TRBJ1-4; tentatively, D is TRBD1 (6 bases). V gave up 0 bases and J gave up 13 bases, with 15 bases separating them. The CDR3 totals 13 residues. Per germline, CDR1 SQVTM and CDR2 ANQGSEA. In DNA, the CDR3 is TGCAGCGTTGAAGAAAAGGGGGGAGTCGGACTGTTTTTT. Translated, it gives CSVEEKGGVGLFF.

A single count supports this clone. The rearrangement links TRBV15 to TRBJ2-4; either TRBD1 or TRBD2 may supply D (7 bases each). The CDR3 contains 16 residues. Trimming removed 0 bases at V and 5 bases at J, with 14 bases between. Germline V gene sequence: CDR1 LNHNV, CDR2 YYDKDF (reference sequence). In DNA form, the CDR3 reads TGTGCCACCAGCAGAGATAGGGAGGGGGCGGAAAACATTCAGTACTTC. This sequence encodes CATSRDREGAENIQYF.